One sample yielded the 21 T cell receptor beta chains listed below, sequenced in a study of T-cell reconstitution after alpha-beta-depleted transplantation in children. TCRbeta library preparation incorporated unique molecular identifiers. One entry per CDR3 protein, called by TCRdb with MiXCR from the PCR reads. The table has just over 950,000 distinct CDR3 sequences, about 29% seen once; the top ten hold about 28%. Sequences were derived from PBMCs, mostly from graft donor cells, sampled 360 days after TCRalphabeta/CD19-depleted stem cell transplant. These receptors were taken from a boy younger than two who had a stem cell transplant for SCID, so the T cells may come from the graft donor.

CDR3 region: CASSLLGIFGTAEAFF. The CDR3 DNA sequence: TGTGCCAGCAGTTTATTGGGCATCTTTGGGACCGCTGAAGCTTTCTTT. The chain employs TRBV28 and TRBJ1-1; D is possibly TRBD1 (5 bases). V dropped 1 base and J dropped 6 bases, with 18 bases sitting between them. The CDR3 length is 16 residues. Germline CDR1 MDHEN, CDR2 SYDVKM.

The genes are TRBV12-3 or TRBV12-4 and TRBJ2-1; D gene ambiguous. The V end was cut by 3 bases, the J end by 9 bases, with 9 bases between. The CDR3 loop spans 12 amino acids. The CDR3: CASSFGNSEQFF. The CDR3 region has the DNA TGTGCCAGCAGTTTCGGAAACAGTGAGCAGTTCTTC.

The chain couples TRBV7-9 to TRBJ2-5, with 7 nucleotides matching TRBD1. Losses at the gene ends were 4 bases for V and 3 bases for J; bases not matched to a gene: 8. From germline, CDR1 is SEHNR and CDR2 FQNEAQ (reference sequence). There are 15 residues in the CDR3. CDR3 DNA: TGTGCCAGCAGCTGCCTGACAGGGATTAAAGAGACCCAGTACTTC. The encoded protein is CASSCLTGIKETQYF.

The V and J genes are TRBV12-3 or TRBV12-4 and TRBJ2-4; 9 bases agree with TRBD1. The CDR3 length is 14 residues. V lost 5 bases, J lost 11 bases, and 10 bases stayed unmatched. Here the CDR3 DNA reads TGTGCCAGCAGTACAAACAGGGGGCCCAACGTTCAGTACTTC. Translation: CASSTNRGPNVQYF.

V and J are TRBV7-8 and TRBJ2-7; 8 bases line up with TRBD1. V gave up 4 bases and J gave up 2 bases; unmatched junction bases: 13. The germline V gene encodes CDR1 SGHVS and CDR2 FQNEAQ. The CDR3 is 17 amino acids. CDR3 DNA: TGTGCCAGCAGCTGGGGGACAGGTTATCCGAACCCCTACGAGCAGTACTTC. Amino acid sequence: CASSWGTGYPNPYEQYF.

This clonotype was detected only a few times. V usage is TRBV11-1 and J usage is TRBJ2-7; D remains ambiguous. Per the germline V gene, CDR1 is SGHAT and CDR2 is FQDESV (reference sequence). The CDR3 has 17 amino acids. V was pared by 5 bases and J by 2 bases, with 22 bases between. This CDR3 is CASSPDDRVLPPYEQYF. In nucleotides, the CDR3 is TGTGCCAGCAGCCCAGACGACCGGGTCCTACCTCCCTACGAGCAGTACTTC.

The V call is TRBV25-1, the J call TRBJ1-1; 8 bases fit TRBD1. From germline, CDR1 is MGHDK and CDR2 SYGVNS. This CDR3 is 12 amino acids long. Unmatched junction bases numbered 0, after V lost 4 bases and J lost 5 bases. This chain's CDR3 is CASSGQGTEAFF. The CDR3, as DNA: TGTGCCAGCAGTGGACAGGGGACTGAAGCTTTCTTT.

The rearrangement joins TRBV24-1 to TRBJ1-1; D perhaps matches TRBD1 (5 bases). Germline lookup yields CDR1 KGHDR and CDR2 SFDVKD. The V gene lost 5 bases and the J gene lost 11 bases, with 14 bases spanning the gap. This CDR3 is built from 12 residues. The CDR3 here is CATSAPTGRAFF. In DNA form, the CDR3 reads TGTGCCACCAGTGCCCCTACAGGAAGGGCTTTCTTT.

The rearrangement links TRBV27 to TRBJ2-3; 8 bases agree with TRBD1. Looked up from germline, CDR1 is MNHEY and CDR2 is SMNVEV (reference sequence). J was trimmed by 5 bases and V by 6 bases; bases with no gene match: 10. This CDR3 spans 15 amino acids. DNA for the CDR3: TGTGCCAGCAGCAGGACAGGGAGTCTGGTAGATACGCAGTATTTT. This sequence encodes CASSRTGSLVDTQYF.

There are a few counts of this clonotype. The rearrangement links TRBV15 to TRBJ2-2; D uncertain. CDR1 LNHNV and CDR2 YYDKDF come from the germline V gene (reference sequence). Trimming cost V 3 bases and J 1 base, with 9 bases left between them. The CDR3 contains 15 residues. This CDR3 reads CATSRLALNTGELFF. The DNA for the CDR3 is TGTGCCACCAGCAGGTTGGCGCTGAACACCGGGGAGCTGTTTTTT.

The genes are TRBV6-5 and TRBJ2-1; possibly TRBD2 for D (6 bases). Germline V gene sequence: CDR1 MNHEY, CDR2 SVGAGI. This CDR3 region has 15 residues. Trimming pared 0 bases from V and 2 bases from J, leaving 8 bases between. The CDR3 DNA reads TGTGCCAGCAGTTACTCGGAGGGACCCTACAATGAGCAGTTCTTC. Encoded protein: CASSYSEGPYNEQFF.

The CDR3 DNA follows: TGTGCCAGCACCATCCTCTCTGTGGGCACTGAAGCTTTCTTT. This translates into CASTILSVGTEAFF. This chain uses TRBV12-3 or TRBV12-4 with TRBJ1-1; D call uncertain. V lost 7 bases and J lost 4, with 16 bases in between. CDR3 length equals 14 residues.

The genes are TRBV20-1 and TRBJ1-6; D might be TRBD1 (5 bases). The CDR3 contains 16 residues. The germline CDR1 and CDR2 sequences are DFQATT and SNEGSKA (reference sequence). The V end lost 0 bases, the J end lost 5 bases, and 14 bases lay between the germline ends. CDR3 sequence reads: CSAREGATVNNSPLHF. DNA for the CDR3: TGCAGTGCTAGAGAGGGTGCGACAGTAAATAATTCACCCCTCCACTTT.

This sequence joins TRBV7-8 and TRBJ2-3; D gene uncertain. Trimming cost V 3 bases and J 2 bases, with 9 bases left between them. The CDR3 contains 14 residues. CDR1 is SGHVS, CDR2 FQNEAQ, per germline. The CDR3 nucleotides read TGTGCCAGCAGCTTCCAAAGACCCACAGATACGCAGTATTTT. Its protein product is CASSFQRPTDTQYF.

This clonotype turned up a few times. The chain couples TRBV15 to TRBJ1-3; no clear D. Per germline, CDR1 LNHNV and CDR2 YYDKDF (reference sequence). With 0 bases removed from V and 6 bases from J, the gap between germline ends came to 6 bases. The CDR3 totals 13 residues. The CDR3 nucleotides read TGTGCCACCAGCAGAGATCCAGAAAACACCATATATTTT. This sequence encodes CATSRDPENTIYF.

This chain's CDR3 is CASSLEGTGAYEQYF. Here the CDR3 DNA reads TGTGCCAGCAGCTTAGAGGGGACAGGGGCCTACGAGCAGTACTTC. The chain is built from TRBV7-2 and TRBJ2-7, with 10 bases identical to TRBD1. The ends lost 1 base at V and 2 bases at J; junction bases unmatched: 2. The CDR3 spans 15 residues. Looked up from germline, CDR1 is SGHTA and CDR2 is FQGNSA.

This clonotype was seen a few times. This sequence joins TRBV5-5 and TRBJ2-1, with D possibly called TRBD1 or TRBD2 (5 bases each). The CDR3 covers 14 residues. The V end was cut by 1 base, the J end by 8 bases, with 13 bases between. CDR1 and CDR2 from the germline V gene are SGHKS and YYEKEE (reference sequence). Written as DNA, the CDR3 is TGTGCCAGCAGCTTGAGGGACCCGCTCGATGAGCAGTTCTTC. It codes for CASSLRDPLDEQFF.

This clonotype was recorded a few times. The chain joins TRBV7-3 to TRBJ2-1; TRBD2 aligns across 11 bases. The CDR3 is 15 residues long. The V gene end was trimmed by 1 base and the J gene end by 5 bases; junction bases not matched to a gene: 1. Germline loops: CDR1 SGHTA, CDR2 FQGTGA. The CDR3 sequence: CASSLKLAGDNEQFF. In DNA, the CDR3 is TGTGCCAGCAGCTTAAAACTAGCGGGGGACAATGAGCAGTTCTTC.

This clonotype was detected only a few times. The gene calls are TRBV2 and TRBJ2-6; D is ambiguous. Germline CDR1 is SNHLY and CDR2 is FYNNEI. The V end was cut by 1 base, the J end by 0 bases, with 4 bases between. The CDR3 consists of 15 residues. CDR3 protein: CASSEGDSGANVLTF. The CDR3 DNA is TGTGCCAGCAGTGAAGGGGACTCTGGGGCCAACGTCCTGACTTTC.

J is TRBJ2-2 and V is TRBV4-3; 8 nucleotides agree with TRBD2. Trimming took 4 bases from V and 4 from J; bases not matched to a gene: 29. This CDR3 contains 23 residues. Germline V CDR1 and CDR2: LGHNA, YSLEER. CDR3 residues: CASSPFRGGAPGPTSDLTGELFF. CDR3 in DNA: TGCGCCAGCAGCCCTTTTCGGGGGGGGGCCCCGGGGCCTACTAGCGACCTCACCGGGGAGCTGTTTTTT.

The sample holds a few counts of this clonotype. V usage is TRBV4-2 and J usage is TRBJ1-2, with a weak D call TRBD1 (5 bases). Trimming pared 0 bases from V and 4 bases from J, leaving 15 bases between. Looked up from germline, CDR1 is LGHNA and CDR2 is YNFKEQ. The CDR3 runs 16 residues. The CDR3 coding sequence is TGTGCCAGCAGCCAAGATGATCAGGGAAGACGCTATGGCTACACCTTC. This encodes CASSQDDQGRRYGYTF.